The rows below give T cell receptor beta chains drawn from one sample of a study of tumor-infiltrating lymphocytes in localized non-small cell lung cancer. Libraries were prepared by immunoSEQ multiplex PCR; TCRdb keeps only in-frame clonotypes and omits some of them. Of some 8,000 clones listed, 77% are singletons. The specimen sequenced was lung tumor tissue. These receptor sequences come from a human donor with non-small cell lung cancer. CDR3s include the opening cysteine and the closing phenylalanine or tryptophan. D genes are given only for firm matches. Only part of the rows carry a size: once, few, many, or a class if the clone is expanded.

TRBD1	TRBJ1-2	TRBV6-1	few	CASNTGDNYGYTF	TGTGCCAGCAACACAGGGGACAACTATGGCTACACCTTC
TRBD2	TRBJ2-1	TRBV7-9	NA	CASSPRASGRAEQFF	TGTGCCAGCAGCCCCCGAGCTAGCGGGAGAGCTGAGCAGTTCTTC
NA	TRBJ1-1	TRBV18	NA	CASSPQWGDTEAFF	TGTGCCAGCTCCCCGCAGTGGGGAGACACTGAAGCTTTCTTT
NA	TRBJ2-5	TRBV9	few	CASSPWTAPQETQYF	TGTGCCAGCAGCCCGTGGACAGCACCTCAAGAGACCCAGTACTTC
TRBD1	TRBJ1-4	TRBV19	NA	CASSVYRGEEKLFF	TGTGCCAGTAGTGTTTACAGGGGGGAAGAAAAACTGTTTTTT
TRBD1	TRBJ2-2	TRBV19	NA	CASSTLPGQGRNGTGELFF	TGTGCCAGTAGTACCCTCCCGGGACAGGGTAGAAATGGCACCGGGGAGCTGTTTTTT
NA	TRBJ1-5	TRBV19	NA	CASSAGGRGPQHF	TGTGCCAGTAGTGCGGGGGGCCGAGGGCCCCAGCATTTT
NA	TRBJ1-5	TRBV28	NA	CASSLGGREGRPQHF	TGTGCCAGCAGTTTAGGTGGCAGGGAGGGCCGGCCCCAGCATTTT
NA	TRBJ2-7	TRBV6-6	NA	CASNPEIYYYEQYF	TGTGCCAGCAACCCGGAGATCTACTACTACGAGCAGTACTTC
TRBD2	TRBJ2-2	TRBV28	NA	CASSTGKTSGRSTGELFF	TGTGCCAGCAGCACAGGGAAAACTAGCGGGAGGAGCACCGGGGAGCTGTTTTTT
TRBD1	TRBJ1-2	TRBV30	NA	CAWSTRRGGLGGYTF	TGTGCCTGGTCGACCCGTAGAGGGGGCCTCGGTGGCTACACCTTC
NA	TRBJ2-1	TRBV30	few	CASLSPRFF	TGTGCCTCATTGTCGCCCCGGTTCTTC
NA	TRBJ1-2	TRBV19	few	CASNGAGPYGYTF	TGTGCCAGCAACGGGGCGGGGCCCTATGGCTACACCTTC
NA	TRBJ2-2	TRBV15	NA	CATSRGSFGFGGNTGELFF	TGTGCCACCAGCAGAGGTTCTTTTGGTTTTGGGGGAAACACCGGGGAGCTGTTTTTT
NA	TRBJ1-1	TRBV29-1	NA	CSVVTTYTEAFF	TGCAGCGTTGTCACCACCTACACTGAAGCTTTCTTT
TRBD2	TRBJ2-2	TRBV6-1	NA	CASRGTSGGIGELFF	TGTGCCAGCAGGGGGACTAGCGGAGGGATTGGGGAGCTGTTTTTT
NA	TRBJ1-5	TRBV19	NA	CASSPWGFNQPQHF	TGTGCCAGTAGCCCTTGGGGATTCAATCAGCCCCAGCATTTT
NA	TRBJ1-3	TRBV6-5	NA	CASSLGIRTGNTIYF	TGTGCCAGCAGCCTGGGGATCCGGACTGGAAACACCATATATTTT
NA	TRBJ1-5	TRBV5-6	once	CASSSIGSNQPQHF	TGTGCCAGCAGTTCTATAGGGAGCAATCAGCCCCAGCATTTT
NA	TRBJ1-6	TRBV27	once	CASSFTSSYNSPLHF	TGTGCCAGCAGTTTTACGAGCTCCTATAATTCACCCCTCCACTTT
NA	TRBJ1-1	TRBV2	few	CASSLATEAFF	TGTGCCAGCAGTCTGGCGACTGAAGCTTTCTTT
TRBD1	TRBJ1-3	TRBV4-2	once	CASSRDGQGGGNTIYF	TGTGCCAGCAGCCGAGACGGACAGGGCGGGGGAAACACCATATATTTT
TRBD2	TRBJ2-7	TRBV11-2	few	CASSLYGTSGYEQYF	TGTGCCAGCAGCTTATATGGGACTAGCGGCTACGAGCAGTACTTC
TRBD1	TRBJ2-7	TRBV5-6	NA	CASSLAKGQGSRDF	TGTGCCAGCAGCTTGGCCAAAGGACAGGGGAGCAGGGACTTC
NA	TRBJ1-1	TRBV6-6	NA	CASSYPDKINTEAFF	TGTGCCAGCAGTTACCCGGACAAGATCAACACTGAAGCTTTCTTT
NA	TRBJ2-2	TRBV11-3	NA	CASSLDASGELFF	TGTGCCAGCAGCTTAGATGCTTCCGGGGAGCTGTTTTTT
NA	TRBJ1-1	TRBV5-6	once	CASSLRPSWRTEAFF	TGTGCCAGCAGCTTGCGCCCCTCGTGGAGGACTGAAGCTTTCTTT
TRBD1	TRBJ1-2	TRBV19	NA	CASGGTGSGYTF	TGTGCAAGTGGGGGGACAGGGTCTGGCTACACCTTC
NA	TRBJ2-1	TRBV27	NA	CASSHGTDNEQFF	TGTGCCAGCAGCCACGGTACTGACAATGAGCAGTTCTTC
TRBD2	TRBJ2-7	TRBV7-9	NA	CASSVRTSGRALGYYEQYF	TGTGCCAGCAGCGTCCGGACTAGCGGGAGGGCCTTGGGGTACTACGAGCAGTACTTC
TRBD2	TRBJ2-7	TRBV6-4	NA	CASSATSGRIHEQYF	TGTGCCAGCAGCGCGACTAGCGGGAGAATCCACGAGCAGTACTTC
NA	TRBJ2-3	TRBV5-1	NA	CASSLISRGSTDTQYF	TGCGCCAGCAGCTTGATATCGAGGGGTAGCACAGATACGCAGTATTTT
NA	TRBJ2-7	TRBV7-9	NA	CASRQTESSYEQYF	TGTGCCAGCAGACAAACAGAGAGCTCCTACGAGCAGTACTTC
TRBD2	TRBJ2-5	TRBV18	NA	CASSSNSGHQETQYF	TGTGCCAGCTCATCGAATAGCGGGCATCAAGAGACCCAGTACTTC
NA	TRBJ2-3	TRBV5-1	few	CASSLEAGTDTQYF	TGCGCCAGCAGCTTGGAAGCGGGCACAGATACGCAGTATTTT
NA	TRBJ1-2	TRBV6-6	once	CASSPITGTYGYTF	TGTGCCAGCAGTCCCATAACAGGGACCTATGGCTACACCTTC
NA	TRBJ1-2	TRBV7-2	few	CASSLETVFYGYTF	TGTGCCAGCAGCTTAGAGACAGTCTTCTATGGCTACACCTTC
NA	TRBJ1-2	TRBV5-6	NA	CASSDPYGYTF	TGTGCCAGCAGCGATCCCTATGGCTACACCTTC
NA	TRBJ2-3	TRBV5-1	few	CASSLKMGGQGTQYF	TGCGCCAGCAGCTTGAAAATGGGCGGCCAGGGCACGCAGTATTTT
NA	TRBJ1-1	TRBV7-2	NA	CASSFQGNTEAFF	TGTGCCAGCAGCTTCCAGGGGAACACTGAAGCTTTCTTT
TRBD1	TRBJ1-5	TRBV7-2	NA	CASSPGTGAQPQHF	TGTGCCAGCAGCCCCGGGACAGGGGCACAGCCCCAGCATTTT
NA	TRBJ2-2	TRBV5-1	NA	CASSFLTSNTGELFF	TGCGCCAGCAGCTTTTTGACTTCTAACACCGGGGAGCTGTTTTTT
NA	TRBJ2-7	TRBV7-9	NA	CASSPWTTSSYEQYF	TGTGCCAGCAGCCCGTGGACTACCAGCTCCTACGAGCAGTACTTC
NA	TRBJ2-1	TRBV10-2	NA	CASREGETEQFF	TGCGCCAGCAGGGAGGGGGAGACTGAGCAGTTCTTC
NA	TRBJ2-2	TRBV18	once	CASSPLTGELFF	TGTGCCAGCTCACCCCTCACCGGGGAGCTGTTTTTT
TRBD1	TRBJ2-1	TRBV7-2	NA	CASSYRGAVDEQFF	TGTGCCAGCAGCTACAGGGGCGCGGTGGATGAGCAGTTCTTC
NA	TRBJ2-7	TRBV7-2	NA	CASSFLLTNEQYF	TGTGCCAGCAGCTTTCTGCTGACGAATGAGCAGTACTTC
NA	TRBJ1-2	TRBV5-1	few	CASSLEGSAGYTF	TGCGCCAGCAGCTTGGAGGGTTCGGCTGGCTACACCTTC
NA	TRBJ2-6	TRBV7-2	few	CASSPTGTYGANVLTF	TGTGCCAGCAGCCCTACCGGAACCTATGGGGCCAACGTCCTGACTTTC
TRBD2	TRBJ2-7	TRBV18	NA	CASSPAGLAGAYEQYF	TGTGCCAGCTCACCCGCCGGACTAGCGGGAGCCTACGAGCAGTACTTC
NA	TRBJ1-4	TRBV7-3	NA	CASSPGVGEKLFF	TGTGCCAGCAGTCCGGGGGTTGGCGAAAAACTGTTTTTT
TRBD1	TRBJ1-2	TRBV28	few	CASSFRDRHYGYTF	TGTGCCAGCAGTTTCCGGGACAGACACTATGGCTACACCTTC